The 10 T cell receptor beta chains below all came from one sample that was sequenced in a study of a mutant IDH1 vaccine in newly diagnosed glioma. Stated time point: week 35, safety follow-up. Vaccination comprised doses that each held 300 ug of mutant IDH1 20-mer peptide, plus topical imiquimod. For these TCRs, the target antigens are not known. Profiling relied on immunoSEQ multiplex PCR, and the TCRdb table lists in-frame clones only, not all of them. The repertoire holds under 50,000 clones, with approximately 90% as singletons. The sequencing used PBMCs, collected from a glioma patient whose treatment included an IDH1 peptide vaccine. The origin of the receptors is a woman aged 40 to 50 with glioma.

V and J are TRBV4-1 and TRBJ1-5, with D possibly matching TRBD1 (6 bases). Trimming pared 1 base from V and 3 bases from J, leaving 10 bases between. This CDR3 spans 15 amino acids. The germline V gene has CDR1 MGHRA and CDR2 YSYEKL. DNA for the CDR3: TGCGCCAGCAGCCAAGTACAGGGTACCAATCAGCCCCAGCATTTT. Residues: CASSQVQGTNQPQHF.

The V and J genes are TRBV10-3 and TRBJ1-1, with 8 bases aligning to TRBD1. V shed 5 bases, J shed 11 bases, and the junction held 16 bases outside the gene matches. Germline V gives CDR1 ENHRY, CDR2 SYGVKD. This CDR3 contains 15 residues. The CDR3 spells CAISPATGVGSGAFF. DNA of the CDR3: TGTGCCATCAGTCCAGCGACAGGGGTGGGCTCCGGTGCTTTCTTT.

The chain joins TRBV27 to TRBJ2-7; D possibly corresponds to TRBD1 (6 bases). In germline, CDR1 is MNHEY, CDR2 SMNVEV (reference sequence). This CDR3 has 14 residues. The V gene lost 7 bases and the J gene lost 2 bases, with 15 bases spanning the gap. The CDR3 region has the DNA TGTGCCAGCACCTGGGGGCTAGGCGCCTACGAGCAGTACTTC. It translates to CASTWGLGAYEQYF.

CDR3 loop: CASSLALPRDRVYEQYF. Here the CDR3 DNA reads TGTGCCAGCAGCTTAGCCCTGCCGAGGGACAGGGTCTACGAGCAGTACTTC. This sequence joins TRBV7-2 and TRBJ2-7; 9 nucleotides match TRBD1. The CDR3 totals 17 residues. After removal of 0 bases from V and 3 bases from J, the junction contained 9 bases not matched to a gene. Per the germline V gene, CDR1 is SGHTA and CDR2 is FQGNSA.

The chain has TRBV27 and TRBJ1-1, with a tentative D call TRBD1 (5 bases). The CDR3 consists of 14 residues. V was clipped by 2 bases and J by 5 bases, with 12 bases between them. CDR1 MNHEY and CDR2 SMNVEV come from the germline V gene (reference sequence). The CDR3 here is CASSLGQGGTEAFF. The CDR3, as DNA: TGTGCCAGCAGTTTAGGGCAGGGTGGGACTGAAGCTTTCTTT.

This clone was seen a single time. This rearrangement joins TRBV7-9 to TRBJ2-5; tentative D call: TRBD1 (6 bases). TRBJ2-7 matches the DNA end more closely, so the J call is doubtful. The CDR3 consists of 14 residues. Germline values: CDR1 SEHNR, CDR2 FQNEAQ (reference sequence). CDR3 protein: CASSTGRQSYEQYF. The CDR3 nucleotides read TGTGCCAGCAGCACAGGGCGTCAATCCTACGAGCAGTACTTC.

The chain uses TRBV15 and TRBJ2-2, with 9 bases fitting TRBD1. The trim removed 5 bases at V and 4 bases at J, leaving 5 bases unmatched. This CDR3 region has 15 residues. Looked up from germline, CDR1 is LNHNV and CDR2 is YYDKDF (reference sequence). CDR3 DNA sequence: TGTGCCACCAGCTGGGACAGGGTAATCACCGGGGAGCTGTTTTTT. It yields the protein CATSWDRVITGELFF.

The chain employs TRBV5-1 and TRBJ1-2, with D perhaps matching TRBD1 (5 bases). From germline, CDR1 is SGHRS and CDR2 YFSETQ. The CDR3 consists of 14 residues. With 4 bases removed from V and 4 bases from J, the gap between germline ends came to 14 bases. The CDR3 loop is CASSTEGDRYGYTF. The CDR3 DNA follows: TGCGCCAGCAGCACGGAAGGGGATCGCTATGGCTACACCTTC.

V and J are TRBV5-1 and TRBJ2-3, with a tentative D call TRBD1 (5 bases). Per the germline V gene, CDR1 is SGHRS and CDR2 is YFSETQ. Trimming took 1 base from V and 1 from J, leaving 13 bases between them. CDR3 size: 16 residues. The CDR3 spells CASSLHSRVGTDTQYF. DNA of the CDR3: TGCGCCAGCAGCTTGCATTCCAGGGTTGGCACAGATACGCAGTATTTT.

The sample holds a few counts of this clone. The V gene is TRBV10-3, the J gene TRBJ1-2; 9 bases are shared with TRBD1. Germline V gene lookup returns CDR1 ENHRY and CDR2 SYGVKD. The CDR3 has 13 residues. After removal of 0 bases from V and 7 bases from J, the junction contained 0 bases not matched to a gene. The CDR3 sequence is CAISESGQGGYTF. The CDR3 DNA reads TGTGCCATCAGTGAGTCGGGACAGGGTGGCTACACCTTC.